These 27 T cell receptor beta chains were sequenced from one sample in a study of blood T cell repertoires in COVID-19. Sequencing used immunoSEQ multiplex PCR; TCRdb keeps in-frame clones, though not all of them. The sample includes roughly 100,000 clones, 76% of them seen just once. The sequenced sample consisted of peripheral blood. The receptors stem from a man older than 75 with COVID-19, enrolled during active disease.

The chain has TRBV7-2 and TRBJ1-2; 11 nucleotides line up with TRBD1. Germline CDR1 is SGHTA and CDR2 is FQGNSA. This CDR3 has 14 amino acids. With V trimmed by 4 bases and J by 5 bases, 3 bases remained unmatched. CDR3 nucleotide sequence: TGTGCCAGCAGCTCGGGACAGGGGGAGTATGGCTACACCTTC. This gives the protein CASSSGQGEYGYTF. The full variable domain, its missing parts supplied by reference TRBV7-2 and TRBJ1-2, is GAGVSQSPSNKVTEKGKDVELRCDPISGHTALYWYRQSLGQGLEFLIYFQGNSAPDKSGLPSDRFSAERTGGSVSTLTIQRTQQEDSAVYLCASSSGQGEYGYTFGSGTRLTVV.

This chain joins TRBV9 and TRBJ2-5; 9 positions agree with TRBD2. V shed 0 bases, J shed 5 bases, and the junction held 5 bases outside the gene matches. Germline V gene data show CDR1 as SGDLS and CDR2 as YYNGEE. CDR3 length: 15 amino acids. CDR3 protein: CASSVGLAEWETQYF. The DNA for the CDR3 is TGTGCCAGCAGCGTAGGACTAGCGGAGTGGGAGACCCAGTACTTC.

For the CDR3, the DNA is TGTGCCAGCAATTGGCCCAGTAGAGGGCGCCACTCTGGAAACACCATATATTTT. Translation gives CASNWPSRGRHSGNTIYF. This sequence joins TRBV21-1 and TRBJ1-3. TRBV21-1 is a documented pseudogene. The CDR3 has 18 residues.

This clone was counted between two and nine times. This chain links TRBV10-1 with TRBJ2-1, with 10 bases that match TRBD1. V gave up 6 bases and J gave up 3 bases; unmatched junction bases: 8. The CDR3 has 16 residues. Germline V gene data show CDR1 as WNHNN and CDR2 as SYGVQD (reference sequence). The DNA for the CDR3 is TGCGCCAGCAGCTATGAGAGGGACAGGGGCTACAATGAGCAGTTCTTC. Translation gives CASSYERDRGYNEQFF.

The rearrangement uses TRBV6-5 and TRBJ2-2; maybe TRBD2 (5 bases). Germline values: CDR1 MNHEY, CDR2 SVGAGI. The CDR3 loop spans 15 amino acids. V was cut by 6 bases and J by 3 bases, with 14 bases left in between. The CDR3 sequence: CASREMEADTGELFF. For the CDR3, the DNA is TGTGCCAGCAGGGAGATGGAGGCAGACACCGGGGAGCTGTTTTTT.

This clone was observed a few times. The chain recombines TRBV7-8 with TRBJ2-7, with 9 bases identical to TRBD1. With V trimmed by 0 bases and J by 3 bases, 3 bases remained unmatched. The germline gives CDR1 SGHVS, CDR2 FQNEAQ. The CDR3 totals 15 residues. The CDR3 DNA is TGTGCCAGCAGCTTAGCCGGGACAGGGATCTACGAGCAGTACTTC. Translation: CASSLAGTGIYEQYF.

As for this clone: At one end the junction does not follow the germline gene, possibly because of a read error. In nucleotides, the CDR3 is TGTGCCTGGAGTGTGCTCGACAGTAAGGCGATCTTT. Its translation is CAWSVLDSKAIF. The chain combines TRBV30 with TRBJ1-6, with a possible D match to TRBD1 (5 bases). This CDR3 region has 12 residues. CDR1 and CDR2 from the germline V gene are GTSNPN and SVGIG (reference sequence).

The sample holds one count of this clone. The CDR3 region has the DNA TGTGCCAGCAGCTTGGAGCGGGCGAGCTCCTACAATGAGCAGTTCTTC. It yields the protein CASSLERASSYNEQFF. The chain carries TRBV7-3 and TRBJ2-1; the D gene is possibly TRBD2 (6 bases). CDR1 is SGHTA, CDR2 FQGTGA, per germline. The CDR3 has 16 residues. Trimming took off 3 bases at V and 0 bases at J, with 12 bases between the two ends.

V usage is TRBV5-1 and J usage is TRBJ2-7; 15 positions agree with TRBD2. The CDR3 extends over 17 amino acids. The germline CDR1 and CDR2 sequences are SGHRS and YFSETQ. With 0 bases clipped from V and 5 bases from J, the junction kept 6 bases outside the gene matches. The CDR3 spells CASSLGTSGRALDEQYF. The DNA for the CDR3 is TGCGCCAGCAGCTTGGGGACTAGCGGGAGGGCTCTGGACGAGCAGTACTTC.

A word on this clone: At one boundary the junction diverges from the germline segment, which might be a read error. This chain joins TRBV3-1 (or the pseudogene TRBV3-2) and TRBJ2-2; D is ambiguous. The V gene's germline CDR1 is LGHDT and CDR2 YNNKEL (reference sequence). The CDR3 has 15 residues. The CDR3 coding sequence is TGTGCCGGCAGCCAGGTATTTGAGGACACCGGGGAGCTGTTTTTT. This encodes CAGSQVFEDTGELFF.

The chain employs TRBV5-1 and TRBJ2-7; 11 nucleotides line up with TRBD2. The V and J ends lost 4 bases and 2 bases, in that order; junction bases with no gene match: 8. The CDR3 consists of 16 residues. In germline, CDR1 is SGHRS, CDR2 YFSETQ. CDR3 region: CASSHKLAGVTYEQYF. In DNA, the CDR3 is TGCGCCAGCAGCCACAAACTAGCGGGAGTAACCTACGAGCAGTACTTC. Full variable domain (missing parts from reference TRBV5-1 and TRBJ2-7): KAGVTQTPRYLIKTRGQQVTLSCSPISGHRSVSWYQQTPGQGLQFLFEYFSETQRNKGNFPGRFSGRQFSNSRSEMNVSTLELGDSALYLCASSHKLAGVTYEQYFGPGTRLTVT.

This sequence joins TRBV19 and TRBJ2-1; weak D call: TRBD2 (5 bases). V lost 7 bases and J 0 bases, leaving 13 bases between the germline ends. Germline CDR1 LNHDA, CDR2 SQIVND (reference sequence). CDR3 size: 15 residues. CDR3 DNA: TGTGCCAGTACCAAAACTAGGAGCTCCTACAATGAGCAGTTCTTC. Translated: CASTKTRSSYNEQFF.

Comments on this clone: One end of the junction varies from germline; a read error may be responsible. The chain has TRBV7-3 and TRBJ1-5, with 9 positions matching TRBD1. The CDR3 runs 17 residues. From germline, CDR1 is SGHTA and CDR2 FQGTGA. The CDR3 loop is CASRLITGGRGRQPQHF. In DNA, the CDR3 is TGTGCCAGCAGGTTAATCACAGGGGGCCGGGGACGGCAGCCCCAGCATTTT.

The chain links TRBV18 to TRBJ2-7, with 10 bases aligning to TRBD1. This CDR3 has 18 amino acids. Germline lookup yields CDR1 KGHSH and CDR2 LQKENI. The J segment lost 3 bases and the V segment lost 3 bases, leaving 14 bases of the junction unmatched. CDR3 protein: CASSPAPIRTGGSYEQYF. The CDR3 coding sequence is TGTGCCAGCTCACCCGCTCCGATCAGGACAGGGGGTAGCTACGAGCAGTACTTC.

V is TRBV4-2 and J is TRBJ2-1, with TRBD2 matching 8 bases. Germline V gene lookup returns CDR1 LGHNA and CDR2 YNFKEQ. The J segment lost 4 bases and the V segment lost 4 bases, leaving 9 bases of the junction unmatched. This CDR3 has 16 residues. The CDR3 DNA is TGTGCCAGCAGCCCGGAGGCTAGCGGGTTTTACAATGAGCAGTTCTTC. It translates to CASSPEASGFYNEQFF.

CDR3 in amino acids: CASSEQVHSGANVLTF. CDR3 bases: TGTGCCAGCAGTGAGCAGGTGCACTCTGGGGCCAACGTCCTGACTTTC. The V call is TRBV6-1, the J call TRBJ2-6; no clear D. Germline-derived CDR1 and CDR2 are MNHNS and SASEGT. The CDR3 is 16 amino acids. V shed 3 bases and J shed 0 bases, with 9 bases lying between them.

The chain employs TRBV7-2 and TRBJ2-1; TRBD2 matches at 8 bases. The CDR3 extends over 15 amino acids. The germline gives CDR1 SGHTA, CDR2 FQGNSA. The J segment lost 7 bases and the V segment lost 5 bases, leaving 10 bases of the junction unmatched. CDR3 DNA: TGTGCCAGCAGCACAACTAGCGGACATCTGAATGAGCAGTTCTTC. It is translated as CASSTTSGHLNEQFF.

The chain carries TRBV28 and TRBJ1-1, with 9 bases identical to TRBD1. The CDR3 is made up of 17 amino acids. The V and J ends lost 6 bases and 0 bases, in that order; junction bases with no gene match: 11. Germline V gene sequence: CDR1 MDHEN, CDR2 SYDVKM. The CDR3 loop reads CASSSGTGRYLNTEAFF. CDR3 DNA sequence: TGTGCCAGCAGCTCCGGGACAGGGCGTTACTTGAACACTGAAGCTTTCTTT. The whole variable domain, filled in from reference TRBV28 and TRBJ1-1, reads DVKVTQSSRYLVKRTGEKVFLECVQDMDHENMFWYRQDPGLGLRLIYFSYDVKMKEKGDIPEGYSVSREKKERFSLILESASTNQTSMYLCASSSGTGRYLNTEAFFGQGTRLTVV.

The chain employs TRBV5-4 and TRBJ2-7; TRBD2 matches 9 bases. CDR3 length: 15 amino acids. V gave up 1 base and J gave up 5 bases; unmatched junction bases: 7. Germline V CDR1 and CDR2: SGHNT, YYREEE (reference sequence). This chain's CDR3 is CASSLWREGLDEQYF. CDR3 nucleotide sequence: TGTGCCAGCAGCTTGTGGCGGGAGGGCCTCGACGAGCAGTACTTC. The whole variable domain, filled in from reference TRBV5-4 and TRBJ2-7, reads ETGVTQSPTHLIKTRGQQVTLRCSSQSGHNTVSWYQQALGQGPQFIFQYYREEENGRGNFPPRFSGLQFPNYSSELNVNALELDDSALYLCASSLWREGLDEQYFGPGTRLTVT.

This clone was seen a few times. The rearrangement links TRBV28 to TRBJ2-7; a possible D gene is TRBD1 (6 bases). Trimming cost V 8 bases and J 6 bases, with 26 bases left between them. Germline V gene sequence: CDR1 MDHEN, CDR2 SYDVKM. CDR3 length: 16 residues. For the CDR3, the DNA is TGTGCCAGCTCCCAGCAGGGGCCTTACTTTGTTTTCGAGCAGTACTTC. This translates into CASSQQGPYFVFEQYF.

The rearrangement joins TRBV23-1 to TRBJ1-1; D not resolved. TRBV23-1 is identified as an open reading frame with a role that is uncertain. Deletions cut 1 base from V and 3 bases from J, with 18 bases between. This CDR3 has 17 residues. CDR3 in DNA: TGCGCCAGCAGTCAATTTTTCTGCGGGCCTAAGTACACTGAAGCTTTCTTT. This translates into CASSQFFCGPKYTEAFF.

The chain carries TRBV7-2 and TRBJ1-4, with a tentative D call TRBD1 (5 bases). This CDR3 region has 15 residues. Trimming removed 5 bases at V and 4 bases at J, with 14 bases between. From germline, CDR1 is SGHTA and CDR2 FQGNSA. CDR3 loop: CASSPNRDFNEKLFF. CDR3 coding DNA: TGTGCCAGCAGCCCAAACCGGGACTTTAATGAAAAACTGTTTTTT.

In this sample, this clone turned up a few times. The genes are TRBV5-1 and TRBJ2-7, with 9 nucleotides matching TRBD1. In germline, CDR1 is SGHRS, CDR2 YFSETQ. V shed 2 bases and J 3 bases; nucleotides not matched to a gene: 9. The CDR3 is 16 residues long. As DNA, the CDR3 is TGCGCCAGCAGCTTAGGCCGGGACAGGGATGGCTACGAGCAGTACTTC. This translates into CASSLGRDRDGYEQYF.

The chain is built from TRBV7-2 and TRBJ2-7; a possible D gene is TRBD1 (6 bases). Trimming cost V 4 bases and J 1 base, with 11 bases left between them. The CDR3 runs to 14 residues. Germline loops: CDR1 SGHTA, CDR2 FQGNSA. CDR3 bases: TGTGCCAGCAGCTCGGCACAGGGTTCCTACGAGCAGTACTTC. It yields the protein CASSSAQGSYEQYF.

The chain carries TRBV5-4 and TRBJ1-2; possible D gene TRBD1, 6 bases. Germline V lookup: CDR1 SGHNT, CDR2 YYREEE (reference sequence). V was clipped by 6 bases and J by 0 bases, with 15 bases between them. The length of the CDR3 is 15 residues. CDR3 region: CASMRQDPTNYGYTF. For the CDR3, the DNA is TGTGCCAGCATGAGACAGGACCCCACTAACTATGGCTACACCTTC.

The rearrangement uses TRBV2 and TRBJ1-5, with D uncertain. The CDR3 spans 13 residues. Germline lookup yields CDR1 SNHLY and CDR2 FYNNEI. Trimming left V 8 bases short and J 0 bases short, with 8 bases between. This CDR3 reads CASGQVSNQPQHF. As DNA, the CDR3 is TGTGCCAGCGGTCAGGTTAGCAATCAGCCCCAGCATTTT.

This chain links TRBV24-1 with TRBJ2-2; 7 nucleotides match TRBD2. Germline CDR1 KGHDR, CDR2 SFDVKD. V dropped 3 bases and J dropped 6; count of bases not matched to a gene: 6. This CDR3 is built from 15 residues. The CDR3 protein is CATSDEGTMAGELFF. The CDR3, as DNA: TGTGCCACCAGTGATGAAGGGACTATGGCCGGGGAGCTGTTTTTT.